The 4 T cell receptor beta chains listed next were all sequenced from one sample in a study of type 1 regulatory T cells. Their specific antigens are unknown. TCRdb processed the reads anew with MiXCR; each CDR3 protein has one entry. The data contain about 39,000 distinct CDR3 sequences, 12% of them singletons. Sequencing was done on a sample of cultured non-Tr1 T cells, either the whole culture or a sorted T cell fraction (not recorded which). The source of these receptors is a human donor in good health.

This clonotype has at least ten counts. V and J are TRBV6-1 and TRBJ2-5; 7 bases agree with TRBD1. The length of the CDR3 is 16 residues. Germline V gene lookup returns CDR1 MNHNS and CDR2 SASEGT. The junction had 8 bases not matched to a gene; V was cut back by 3 bases and J by 1 base. CDR3 DNA: TGTGCCAGCAGTGATAGGACGACAGGGTTCCAAGAGACCCAGTACTTC. This sequence encodes CASSDRTTGFQETQYF.

This clonotype showed up many times. The chain recombines TRBV20-1 with TRBJ1-1; D gene ambiguous. Trimming removed 0 bases at V and 3 bases at J, with 8 bases between. In germline, CDR1 is DFQATT, CDR2 SNEGSKA (reference sequence). This CDR3 region has 13 residues. CDR3 sequence (DNA): TGCAGTGCTAGAGATGAGGGATACACTGAAGCTTTCTTT. Translating gives CSARDEGYTEAFF.

The chain links TRBV18 to TRBJ2-2; D unresolved. The CDR3 has 13 residues. Germline-derived CDR1 and CDR2 are KGHSH and LQKENI. The ends were cut back, 0 bases at V and 8 bases at J, with 7 bases in the middle. The CDR3 DNA reads TGTGCCAGCTCACCACCGACGACGGGGGAGCTGTTTTTT. Protein: CASSPPTTGELFF.

The V and J genes are TRBV5-1 and TRBJ2-1, with D perhaps assigned TRBD1 or TRBD2 (6 bases each). The germline V gene encodes CDR1 SGHRS and CDR2 YFSETQ. The CDR3 runs 13 residues. V was clipped by 5 bases and J by 6 bases, with 12 bases between them. The CDR3 DNA is TGCGCCAGCAGATATAGGGGGGTCAATGAGCAGTTCTTC. Its translation: CASRYRGVNEQFF.